A selection of T cell receptor beta chains follows, all from one sample in a study of cytomegalovirus exposure and HLA in healthy donors. TCRdb's table, derived via immunoSEQ multiplex PCR, lists solely in-frame clones and lacks some. The sample includes 150,000 or so clones, around four fifths of them seen just once. Sequences were obtained from PBMCs. The receptors originated from a man aged 25 to 40 in good health and CMV-seropositive. CDR3s include the opening cysteine and the closing phenylalanine or tryptophan. D genes are given only for firm matches. Clone sizes are given selectively: once, few, many, or a class where the clone is expanded.

size	V	D	J	CDR3	DNA
-	TRBV6-1	-	TRBJ1-2	CASSELQGSYGYTF	TGTGCCAGCAGTGAGCTACAGGGTTCCTATGGCTACACCTTC
-	TRBV18	-	TRBJ1-1	CASSPLQNTEAFF	TGTGCCAGCTCACCACTACAGAACACTGAAGCTTTCTTT
-	TRBV27	-	TRBJ1-5	CASSWAGSGPYSNQPQHF	TGTGCCAGCAGTTGGGCAGGGTCCGGGCCTTATAGCAATCAGCCCCAGCATTTT
-	TRBV30	TRBD1	TRBJ1-5	CAWSDRAGQPQHF	TGTGCCTGGAGCGACAGGGCGGGACAGCCCCAGCATTTT
-	TRBV4-1	-	TRBJ1-5	CASSQSQGGQPQHF	TGCGCCAGCAGCCAAAGCCAGGGTGGCCAGCCCCAGCATTTT
-	TRBV9	TRBD2	TRBJ2-5	CASSMGLAGGRETQYF	TGTGCCAGCAGTATGGGACTAGCGGGGGGTAGGGAGACCCAGTACTTC
-	TRBV28	-	TRBJ1-2	CASSATGQNYGYTF	TGTGCCAGCAGTGCCACGGGACAAAACTATGGCTACACCTTC
-	TRBV7-9	TRBD1	TRBJ2-3	CASSLVDREDTQYF	TGTGCCAGCAGCTTAGTGGACAGGGAGGATACGCAGTATTTT
-	TRBV10-3	-	TRBJ2-7	CAIQGRRAGSYEQYF	TGTGCCATCCAAGGGAGGAGGGCCGGTTCCTACGAGCAGTACTTC
-	TRBV7-8	-	TRBJ1-1	CASSINRASGTEAFF	TGTGCCAGCAGCATAAATCGAGCCAGCGGCACTGAAGCTTTCTTT
-	TRBV5-8	-	TRBJ1-1	CASRWTLLNTEAFF	TGTGCCAGCAGGTGGACACTCCTGAACACTGAAGCTTTCTTT
-	TRBV4-2	TRBD1	TRBJ1-2	CASSQGGVGTGTQGYTF	TGTGCCAGCAGCCAAGGGGGGGTGGGGACAGGGACCCAGGGCTACACCTTC
-	TRBV19	TRBD1	TRBJ1-5	CASNWDRGGNQPQHF	TGTGCCAGTAATTGGGACAGGGGGGGCAATCAGCCCCAGCATTTT
few	TRBV19	TRBD1	TRBJ2-7	CASSMDRGYEQYF	TGTGCCAGTAGTATGGACAGGGGATACGAGCAGTACTTC
-	TRBV7-8	TRBD2	TRBJ2-5	CASSLDQLAGGQETQYF	TGTGCCAGCAGCTTAGATCAGTTAGCGGGGGGGCAAGAGACCCAGTACTTC
-	TRBV15	TRBD1	TRBJ1-5	CATSRGQGSNQPQHF	TGTGCCACCAGCAGAGGACAGGGAAGCAATCAGCCCCAGCATTTT
-	TRBV18	-	TRBJ2-1	CASSPPNAQNDNEQFF	TGTGCCAGCTCACCACCGAACGCACAGAATGACAATGAGCAGTTCTTC
-	TRBV13	-	TRBJ2-7	CASSLLGRGVYEQYF	TGTGCCAGCAGCTTATTGGGGCGGGGAGTCTACGAGCAGTACTTC
-	TRBV4-1	-	TRBJ1-1	CASSQEDMPNTEAFF	TGCGCCAGCAGCCAAGAGGACATGCCGAACACTGAAGCTTTCTTT
-	TRBV4-3	TRBD1	TRBJ1-6	CASSPDRGYNSPLHF	TGCGCCAGCAGCCCTGACAGGGGTTATAATTCACCCCTCCACTTT